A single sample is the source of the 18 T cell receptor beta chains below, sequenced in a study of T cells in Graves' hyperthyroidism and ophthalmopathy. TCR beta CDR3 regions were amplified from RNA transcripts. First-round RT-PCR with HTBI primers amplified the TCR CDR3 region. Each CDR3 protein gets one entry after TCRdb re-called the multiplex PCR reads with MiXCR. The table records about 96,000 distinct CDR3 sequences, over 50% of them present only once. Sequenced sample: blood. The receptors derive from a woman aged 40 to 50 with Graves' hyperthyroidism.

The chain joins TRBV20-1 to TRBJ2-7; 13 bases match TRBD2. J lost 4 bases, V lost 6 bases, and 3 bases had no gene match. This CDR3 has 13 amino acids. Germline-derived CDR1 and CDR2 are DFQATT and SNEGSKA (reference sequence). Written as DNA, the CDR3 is TGCAGTGCAGGACTAGCGGGAGAATACGAGCAGTACTTC. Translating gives CSAGLAGEYEQYF.

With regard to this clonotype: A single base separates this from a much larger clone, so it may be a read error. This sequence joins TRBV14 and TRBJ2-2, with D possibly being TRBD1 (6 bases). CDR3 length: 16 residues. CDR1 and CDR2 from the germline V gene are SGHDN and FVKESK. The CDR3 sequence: CASSQVPQGYTGELYF. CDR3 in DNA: TGTGCCAGCAGCCAAGTCCCCCAGGGGTACACCGGGGAGCTGTATTTT.

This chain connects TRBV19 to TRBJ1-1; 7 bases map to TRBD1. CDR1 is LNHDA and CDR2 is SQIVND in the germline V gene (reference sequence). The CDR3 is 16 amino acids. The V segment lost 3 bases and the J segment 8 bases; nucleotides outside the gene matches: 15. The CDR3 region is CASSIWRQMDRTEAFF. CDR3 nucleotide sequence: TGTGCCAGTAGTATCTGGCGTCAGATGGACAGGACCGAAGCTTTCTTT.

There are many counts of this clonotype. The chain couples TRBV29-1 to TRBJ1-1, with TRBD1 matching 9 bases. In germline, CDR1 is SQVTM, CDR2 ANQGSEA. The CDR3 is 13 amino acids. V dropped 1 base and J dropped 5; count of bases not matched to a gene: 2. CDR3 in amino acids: CSVEGTGVTEAFF. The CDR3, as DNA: TGCAGCGTTGAAGGGACAGGGGTAACTGAAGCTTTCTTT.

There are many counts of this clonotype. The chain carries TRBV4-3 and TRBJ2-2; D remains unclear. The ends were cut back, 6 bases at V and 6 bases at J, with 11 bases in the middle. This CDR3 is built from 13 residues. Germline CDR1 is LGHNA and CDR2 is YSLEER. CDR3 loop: CASRHSAAGELFF. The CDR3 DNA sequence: TGCGCCAGCAGGCACAGCGCGGCCGGGGAGCTGTTTTTT.

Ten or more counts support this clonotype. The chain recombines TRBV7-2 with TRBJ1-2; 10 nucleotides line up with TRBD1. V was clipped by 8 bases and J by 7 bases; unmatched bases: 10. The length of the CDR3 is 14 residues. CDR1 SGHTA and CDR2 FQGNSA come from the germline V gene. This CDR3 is CASLGQGSPIGYTF. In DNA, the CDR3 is TGTGCCAGCTTGGGACAGGGGTCTCCAATTGGCTACACCTTC.

CDR3 sequence reads: CSVARGRSETQYF. For the CDR3, the DNA is TGCAGCGTTGCCAGGGGGCGATCAGAGACCCAGTACTTC. The rearrangement uses TRBV29-1 and TRBJ2-5, with 8 bases fitting TRBD1. J gave up 4 bases and V 4 bases, and 5 bases lay outside the gene matches. Germline CDR1 is SQVTM and CDR2 is ANQGSEA. The CDR3 contains 13 residues. Combining the CDR3 with reference TRBV29-1 and TRBJ2-5 gives the whole variable domain SAVISQKPSRDICQRGTSLTIQCQVDSQVTMMFWYRQQPGQSLTLIATANQGSEATYESGFVIDKFPISRPNLTFSTLTVSNMSPEDSSIYLCSVARGRSETQYFGPGTRLLVL.

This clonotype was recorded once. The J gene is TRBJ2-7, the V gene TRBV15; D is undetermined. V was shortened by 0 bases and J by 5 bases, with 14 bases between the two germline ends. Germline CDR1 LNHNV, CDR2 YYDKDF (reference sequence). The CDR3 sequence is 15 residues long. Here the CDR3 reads CATSRDNGYEDEQYF. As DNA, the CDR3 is TGTGCCACCAGCAGAGATAACGGGTACGAGGACGAGCAGTACTTC.

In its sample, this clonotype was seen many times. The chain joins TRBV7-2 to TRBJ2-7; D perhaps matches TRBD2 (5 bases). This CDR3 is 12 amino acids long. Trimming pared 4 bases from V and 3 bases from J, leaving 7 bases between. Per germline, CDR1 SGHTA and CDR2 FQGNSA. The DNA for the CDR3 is TGTGCCAGCAGCTCGGGAATCTACGAGCAGTACTTC. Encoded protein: CASSSGIYEQYF.

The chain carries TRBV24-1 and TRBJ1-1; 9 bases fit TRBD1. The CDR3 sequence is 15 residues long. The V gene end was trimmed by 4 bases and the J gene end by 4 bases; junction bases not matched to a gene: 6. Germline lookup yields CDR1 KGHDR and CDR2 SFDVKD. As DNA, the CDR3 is TGTGCCACCAGTGAATCCGGGACAGGGTTCACTGAAGCTTTCTTT. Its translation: CATSESGTGFTEAFF.

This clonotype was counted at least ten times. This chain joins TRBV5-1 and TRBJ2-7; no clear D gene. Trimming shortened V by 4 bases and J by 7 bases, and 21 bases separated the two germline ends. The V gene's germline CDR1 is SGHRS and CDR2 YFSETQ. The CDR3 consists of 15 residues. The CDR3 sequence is CASSLDWTRAREQYF. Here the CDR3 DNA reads TGCGCCAGCAGCCTCGACTGGACCAGAGCGAGGGAGCAGTACTTC.

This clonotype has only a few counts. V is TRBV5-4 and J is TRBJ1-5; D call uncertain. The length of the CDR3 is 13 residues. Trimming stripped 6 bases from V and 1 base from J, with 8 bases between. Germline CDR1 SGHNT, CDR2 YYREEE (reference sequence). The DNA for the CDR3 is TGTGCCAGCAAGAGAGGCAGCAATCAGCCCCAGCATTTT. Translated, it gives CASKRGSNQPQHF.

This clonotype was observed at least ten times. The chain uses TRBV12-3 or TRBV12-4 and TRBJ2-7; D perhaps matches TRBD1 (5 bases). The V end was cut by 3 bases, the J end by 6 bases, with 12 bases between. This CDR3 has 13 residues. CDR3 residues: CASSLGLPSEQYF. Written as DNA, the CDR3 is TGTGCCAGCAGTTTGGGGCTACCTAGCGAGCAGTACTTC.

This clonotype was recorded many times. The CDR3 sequence is CSARVASPYEQYF. The CDR3 region has the DNA TGCAGTGCTAGAGTAGCGAGTCCCTACGAGCAGTACTTC. The chain joins TRBV20-1 to TRBJ2-7, with D possibly being TRBD2 (5 bases). CDR1 and CDR2 from the germline V gene are DFQATT and SNEGSKA (reference sequence). V was pared by 1 base and J by 2 bases, with 9 bases between. The CDR3 has 13 residues.

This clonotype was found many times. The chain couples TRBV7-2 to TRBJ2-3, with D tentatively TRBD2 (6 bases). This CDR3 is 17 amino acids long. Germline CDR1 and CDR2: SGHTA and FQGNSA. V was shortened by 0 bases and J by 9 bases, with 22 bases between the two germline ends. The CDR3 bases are TGTGCCAGCAGCTTAGCGAGGAGCGGAGGCGGGGTGGGAACGCAGTATTTT. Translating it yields CASSLARSGGGVGTQYF.

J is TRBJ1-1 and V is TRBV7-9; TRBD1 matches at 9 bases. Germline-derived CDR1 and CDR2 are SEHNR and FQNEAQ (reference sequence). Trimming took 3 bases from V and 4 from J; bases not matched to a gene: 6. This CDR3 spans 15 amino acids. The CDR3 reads CASSFTGTGTTEAFF. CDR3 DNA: TGTGCCAGCAGCTTCACCGGGACAGGGACCACTGAAGCTTTCTTT.

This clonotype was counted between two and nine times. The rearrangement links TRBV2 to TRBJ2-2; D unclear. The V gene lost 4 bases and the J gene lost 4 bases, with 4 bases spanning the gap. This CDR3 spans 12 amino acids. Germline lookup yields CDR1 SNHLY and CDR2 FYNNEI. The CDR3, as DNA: TGTGCCAGCAGTGGTGGCACCGGGGAGCTGTTTTTT. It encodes CASSGGTGELFF.

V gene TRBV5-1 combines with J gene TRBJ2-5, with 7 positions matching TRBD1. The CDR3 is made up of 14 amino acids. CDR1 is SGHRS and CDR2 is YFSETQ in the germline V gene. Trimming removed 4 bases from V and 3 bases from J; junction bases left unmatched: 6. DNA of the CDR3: TGCGCCAGCAGCAACAGGGACAGAGAAGAGACCCAGTACTTC. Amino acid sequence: CASSNRDREETQYF.